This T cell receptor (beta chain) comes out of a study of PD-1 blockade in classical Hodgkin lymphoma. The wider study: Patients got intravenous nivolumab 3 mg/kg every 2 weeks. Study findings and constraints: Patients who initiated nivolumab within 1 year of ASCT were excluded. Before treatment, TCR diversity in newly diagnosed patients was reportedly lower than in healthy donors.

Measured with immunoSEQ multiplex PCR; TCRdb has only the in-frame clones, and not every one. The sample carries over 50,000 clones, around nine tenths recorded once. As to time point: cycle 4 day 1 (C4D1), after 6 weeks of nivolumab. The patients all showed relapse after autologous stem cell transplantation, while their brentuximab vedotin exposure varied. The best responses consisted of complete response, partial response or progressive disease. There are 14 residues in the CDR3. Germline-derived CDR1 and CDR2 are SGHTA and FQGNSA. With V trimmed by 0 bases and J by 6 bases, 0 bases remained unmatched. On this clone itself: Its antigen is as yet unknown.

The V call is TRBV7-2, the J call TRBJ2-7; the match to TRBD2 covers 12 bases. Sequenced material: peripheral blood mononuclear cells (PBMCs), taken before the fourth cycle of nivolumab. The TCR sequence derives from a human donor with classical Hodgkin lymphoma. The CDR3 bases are TGTGCCAGCAGCTTAGCGACTAGCGGGGGCGAGCAGTACTTC. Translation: CASSLATSGGEQYF.